Given below is one T cell receptor beta chain in context. Source study methods: Amplification from reference gene primers served as the basis for estimated nucleated cell counts. Assay used: immunoSEQ multiplex PCR; TCRdb lists only in-frame clones, some missing. V, J and clone size reflect that table, while D and trimming were determined from the DNA. The table records some 210,000 clones, 83% of them present only once. The data are from a study of blood T cell repertoires in COVID-19. As for the study in general: Specimens from acute and convalescent COVID-19 originated in the United States, Italy and Spain. From T cells, B-cell-depleted T cells, or PBMCs came the material, which was cDNA or gDNA.

The clonotype originates from a man between 45 and 60 years old with active or convalescent COVID-19. Sequencing was performed on peripheral blood.

The CDR3 region is CASSLTGGGLALKTDTQYF. For the CDR3, the DNA is TGCGCCAGCAGCTTGACCGGGGGAGGACTAGCGCTTAAAACAGATACGCAGTATTTT. J is TRBJ2-3 and V is TRBV5-1; 9 bases match TRBD2. The germline V gene has CDR1 SGHRS and CDR2 YFSETQ. V lost 1 base, J lost 3 bases, and 15 bases stayed unmatched. CDR3 length: 19 amino acids.